Sequencing of this T cell receptor (beta chain) was carried out in a study of blood T cell repertoires in COVID-19. For the study at large: Collection of acute and convalescent COVID-19 samples took place in the United States, Italy and Spain. T cells, B-cell-depleted T cells, or PBMCs provided the cDNA or gDNA that served as material.

The table lists this clone with a count of one. It was during active infection that Seattle patients were enrolled and then longitudinally followed. Original methodology: Estimated nucleated cell counts came from reference gene primer amplification. Clones were sequenced by immunoSEQ multiplex PCR, and TCRdb holds only the in-frame ones, with some missing. V and J calls and clone size follow that table, whereas D and trimming were derived from the DNA. The sample consists of around 230,000 clones, 70% to 90% of them appearing once. This CDR3 comprises 14 residues. The V segment lost 5 bases and the J segment 5 bases; nucleotides outside the gene matches: 5. Per germline, CDR1 MNHEY and CDR2 SMNVEV (reference sequence).

J is TRBJ2-5 and V is TRBV27, with 10 bases fitting TRBD1. The sequenced sample was peripheral blood. The sequence came from a man in his forties or fifties with COVID-19, enrolled during active disease. CDR3 DNA sequence: TGTGCCAGCAGTCCGGGACAGGGGTGGGAGACCCAGTACTTC. Its translation: CASSPGQGWETQYF.